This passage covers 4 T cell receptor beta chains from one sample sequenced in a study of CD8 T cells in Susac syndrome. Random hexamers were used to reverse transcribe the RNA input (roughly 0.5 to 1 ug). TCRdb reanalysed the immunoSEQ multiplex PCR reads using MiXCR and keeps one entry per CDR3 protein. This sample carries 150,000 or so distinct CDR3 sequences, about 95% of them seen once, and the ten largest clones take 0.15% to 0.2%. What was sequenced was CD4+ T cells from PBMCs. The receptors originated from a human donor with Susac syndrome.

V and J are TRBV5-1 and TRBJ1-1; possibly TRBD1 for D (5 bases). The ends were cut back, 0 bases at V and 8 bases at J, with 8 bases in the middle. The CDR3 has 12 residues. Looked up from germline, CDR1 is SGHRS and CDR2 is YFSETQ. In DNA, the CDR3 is TGCGCCAGCAGCTTGGAGAAGGGGGAAGCTTTCTTT. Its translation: CASSLEKGEAFF.

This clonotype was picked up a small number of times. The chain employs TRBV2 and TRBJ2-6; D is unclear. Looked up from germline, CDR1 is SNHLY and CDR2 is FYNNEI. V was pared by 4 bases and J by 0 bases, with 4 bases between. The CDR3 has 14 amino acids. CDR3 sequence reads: CASSGDSGANVLTF. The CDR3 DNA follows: TGTGCCAGCAGTGGGGACTCTGGGGCCAACGTCCTGACTTTC.

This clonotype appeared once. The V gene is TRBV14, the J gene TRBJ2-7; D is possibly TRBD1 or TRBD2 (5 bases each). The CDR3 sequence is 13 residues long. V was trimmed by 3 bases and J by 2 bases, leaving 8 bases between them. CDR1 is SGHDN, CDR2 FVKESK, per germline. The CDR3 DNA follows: TGTGCCAGCAGCCAGGGGGATCCCTACGAGCAGTACTTC. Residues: CASSQGDPYEQYF.

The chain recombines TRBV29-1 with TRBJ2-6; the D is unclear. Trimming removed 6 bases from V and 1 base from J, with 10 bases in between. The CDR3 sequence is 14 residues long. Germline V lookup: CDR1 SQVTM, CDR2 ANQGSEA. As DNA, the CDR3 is TGCAGCGTCCGCGAGAGGTCTGGGGCCAACGTCCTGACTTTC. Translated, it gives CSVRERSGANVLTF. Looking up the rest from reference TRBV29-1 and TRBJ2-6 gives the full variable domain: SAVISQKPSRDICQRGTSLTIQCQVDSQVTMMFWYRQQPGQSLTLIATANQGSEATYESGFVIDKFPISRPNLTFSTLTVSNMSPEDSSIYLCSVRERSGANVLTFGAGSRLTVL.